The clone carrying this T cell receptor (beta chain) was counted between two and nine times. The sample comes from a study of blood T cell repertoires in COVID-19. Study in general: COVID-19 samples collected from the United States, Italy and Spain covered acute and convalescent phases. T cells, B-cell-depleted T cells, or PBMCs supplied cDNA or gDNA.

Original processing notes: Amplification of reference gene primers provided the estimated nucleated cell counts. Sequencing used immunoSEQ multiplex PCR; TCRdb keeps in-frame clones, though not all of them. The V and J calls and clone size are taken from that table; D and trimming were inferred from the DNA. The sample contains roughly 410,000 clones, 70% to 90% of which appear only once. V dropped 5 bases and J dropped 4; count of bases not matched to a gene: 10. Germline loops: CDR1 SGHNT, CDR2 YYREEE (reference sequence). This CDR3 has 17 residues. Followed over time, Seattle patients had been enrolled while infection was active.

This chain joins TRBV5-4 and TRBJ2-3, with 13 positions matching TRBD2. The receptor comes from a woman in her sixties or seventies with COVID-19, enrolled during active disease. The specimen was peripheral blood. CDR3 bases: TGTGCCAGCAGATACGAGAAACTAGCGGGGGGGCCAGATACGCAGTATTTT. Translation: CASRYEKLAGGPDTQYF.